The present T cell receptor beta chain was sequenced within a study of blood T cell repertoires in COVID-19. For the study at large: Italy, Spain and the United States were the sources of the convalescent and acute COVID-19 samples. T cells, B-cell-depleted T cells, or PBMCs supplied cDNA or gDNA.

CDR1 and CDR2 from the germline V gene are SGHRS and YFSETQ. Trimming took off 1 base at V and 0 bases at J, with 10 bases between the two ends. The CDR3 runs 16 residues. As handled by the study authors: From reference gene primer amplification, estimates of nucleated cell counts were derived. The assay was immunoSEQ multiplex PCR, and TCRdb's table has in-frame clones only and misses some. V, J and clone size derive from that table, while D and trimming were established from the DNA sequence. The sample has some 150,000 clones, 88% seen once. The rearrangement uses TRBV5-1 and TRBJ2-2, with D perhaps TRBD1 (6 bases). This clonotype originated in a human donor in a cohort sampled during active COVID-19. Sequenced material: peripheral blood. CDR3 amino acids: CASSLRQGTNTGELFF. The DNA of the CDR3 is TGCGCCAGCAGCTTGAGGCAGGGGACGAACACCGGGGAGCTGTTTTTT.